The 29 T cell receptor beta chains listed next were all sequenced from one sample in a study of CD8 T cells in ankylosing spondylitis (dated by TCRdb to 2017 to 2019). The library was built by means of 5' RACE. TCRdb shows the sequencer as Illumina HiSeq 2500. TCRdb itself trimmed the public reads at Q25 with fastp, ran MiXCR and retained productive beta chains. CDR3 protein sequences are deduplicated, and each keeps its most common genes and DNA. This sample lists about 240,000 distinct CDR3 sequences; approximately 9% were detected once. The ten most abundant clones make up 6.8% of the sample. Material for sequencing was blood, either unsorted or a sorted T cell fraction (not recorded which). The receptors stem from a male donor with ankylosing spondylitis or in good health (not recorded which).

At least ten counts were recorded for this clonotype. CDR3 sequence: CASWDRQGENARTEAFF. The CDR3 DNA reads TGTGCCAGCTGGGACCGACAGGGCGAGAACGCCAGAACTGAAGCTTTCTTT. The chain uses TRBV3-1 and TRBJ1-1; 7 positions match TRBD1. Germline assignment: CDR1 LGHDT and CDR2 YNNKEL (reference sequence). The CDR3 spans 17 residues. The junction had 20 bases not matched to a gene; V was cut back by 8 bases and J by 5 bases. Variable domain in full (rest from reference TRBV3-1 and TRBJ1-1): DTAVSQTPKYLVTQMGNDKSIKCEQNLGHDTMYWYKQDSKKFLKIMFSYNNKELIINETVPNRFSPKSPDKAHLNLHINSLELGDSAVYFCASWDRQGENARTEAFFGQGTRLTVV.

This clonotype has ten or more counts. The V and J genes are TRBV20-1 and TRBJ2-5, with a weak D call TRBD1 (6 bases). There are 13 residues in the CDR3. Germline CDR1 is DFQATT and CDR2 is SNEGSKA (reference sequence). Trimming removed 3 bases at V and 1 base at J, with 9 bases between. The CDR3 DNA is TGCAGTGCTAGCCGGACAGTCCAAGAGACCCAGTACTTC. It codes for CSASRTVQETQYF.

Ten or more counts support this clonotype. The rearrangement links TRBV3-1 to TRBJ2-5, with no clear D. CDR3 length: 14 amino acids. V lost 1 base and J 2 bases, leaving 8 bases between the germline ends. Germline loops: CDR1 LGHDT, CDR2 YNNKEL (reference sequence). The chain's CDR3 is CASSQGLIQETQYF. In DNA, the CDR3 is TGTGCCAGCAGCCAAGGACTGATACAAGAGACCCAGTACTTC.

This clonotype was counted ten times or more. J is TRBJ1-2 and V is TRBV7-6, with a tentative D call TRBD1 (5 bases). CDR3 length: 15 residues. From germline, CDR1 is SGHVS and CDR2 FNYEAQ. The V gene lost 4 bases and the J gene lost 2 bases, with 14 bases spanning the gap. The CDR3 protein is CASSSGPLDNYGYTF. The CDR3 bases are TGTGCCAGCAGCTCGGGGCCTCTGGACAACTATGGCTACACCTTC.

The table lists this clonotype with many counts. This chain links TRBV6-6 with TRBJ2-7, with D maybe TRBD2 (6 bases). V was trimmed by 5 bases and J by 10 bases, leaving 12 bases between them. In germline, CDR1 is MNHNY, CDR2 SVGAGI (reference sequence). The CDR3 has 11 amino acids. CDR3 protein: CASSGGTAQYF. DNA for the CDR3: TGTGCCAGCAGTGGGGGGACCGCTCAGTACTTC.

This clonotype appeared many times. V and J are TRBV4-2 and TRBJ1-1, with 7 bases matching TRBD1. CDR1 and CDR2 from the germline V gene are LGHNA and YNFKEQ. Germline trimming cut 5 bases from V and 3 bases from J; bases unmatched to any gene: 12. This CDR3 spans 16 amino acids. CDR3 DNA sequence: TGTGCCAGCAGCGGACGAAACAGGGGCGGGCACACTGAAGCTTTCTTT. It encodes CASSGRNRGGHTEAFF.

This clonotype was detected ten times or more. The V gene is TRBV9, the J gene TRBJ2-1, with 7 bases that match TRBD1. The CDR3 has 14 residues. V lost 2 bases to trimming and J lost 8 bases; unmatched junction nucleotides: 7. Germline lookup yields CDR1 SGDLS and CDR2 YYNGEE. DNA of the CDR3: TGTGCCAGCAGCGTCTCGGGACAGTCGGATGAGCAGTTCTTC. Encoded protein: CASSVSGQSDEQFF.

The sample holds many counts of this clonotype. The chain has TRBV3-1 and TRBJ1-1; D remains ambiguous. V was clipped by 0 bases and J by 4 bases, with 12 bases between them. Per the germline V gene, CDR1 is LGHDT and CDR2 is YNNKEL (reference sequence). CDR3 length equals 15 residues. CDR3 sequence reads: CASSQDRGFITEAFF. The CDR3 bases are TGTGCCAGCAGCCAAGATCGAGGGTTTATCACTGAAGCTTTCTTT.

A few counts support this clonotype. The V and J genes are TRBV29-1 and TRBJ2-3; 10 nucleotides agree with TRBD2. CDR1 is SQVTM, CDR2 ANQGSEA, per germline. After removal of 4 bases from V and 6 bases from J, the junction contained 13 bases not matched to a gene. The CDR3 is 16 amino acids. CDR3 loop: CSVAGTEREGLDTQYF. DNA of the CDR3: TGCAGCGTTGCGGGGACGGAGCGGGAGGGCCTGGATACGCAGTATTTT.

CDR3 DNA sequence: TGCAGTGCTAGTGGCAGCGGGGGGAGCTCCTACAATGAGCAGTTCTTC. It codes for CSASGSGGSSYNEQFF. The chain combines TRBV20-1 with TRBJ2-1; 9 bases agree with TRBD2. This CDR3 comprises 16 residues. V trimming: 3 bases; J trimming: 0 bases; junction bases outside the gene matches: 6. The germline gives CDR1 DFQATT, CDR2 SNEGSKA (reference sequence).

This clonotype was seen repeatedly, ten times or more. V is TRBV11-2 and J is TRBJ2-1, with 10 bases lining up with TRBD2. The CDR3 length is 16 residues. CDR1 and CDR2 (germline): SGHAT, FQNNGV. J was trimmed by 4 bases and V by 5 bases; bases with no gene match: 8. The CDR3 nucleotides are TGTGCCAGCAGCCGCGGAGGAGCGGGGGGGTACAATGAGCAGTTCTTC. The encoded protein is CASSRGGAGGYNEQFF.

This clonotype has at least ten counts. The chain has TRBV3-1 and TRBJ2-5; D is uncertain. There are 13 residues in the CDR3. The V end lost 0 bases, the J end lost 5 bases, and 7 bases lay between the germline ends. Per germline, CDR1 LGHDT and CDR2 YNNKEL (reference sequence). CDR3 nucleotide sequence: TGTGCCAGCAGCCAAGATTTAACGGAGACCCAGTACTTC. This codes for CASSQDLTETQYF.

Only a few counts were recorded for this clonotype. The chain combines TRBV5-6 with TRBJ2-5; 7 bases are shared with TRBD1. The CDR3 has 16 amino acids. Germline V CDR1 and CDR2: SGHDT, YYEEEE. The ends lost 2 bases at V and 9 bases at J; junction bases unmatched: 16. The CDR3 coding sequence is TGTGCCAGCAGCTTTACGAGGGGGCGCTTATTCGGGCCCCAGTACTTC. Encoded protein: CASSFTRGRLFGPQYF.

This clonotype was detected once. Given a much more abundant clone one base away, this may be a read error. This chain joins TRBV5-1 and TRBJ2-7, with 9 positions matching TRBD1. CDR3 length: 15 amino acids. Germline V gives CDR1 SGHRS, CDR2 YFSETQ. The CDR3 spells CASSLAGTGSYEQSF. In nucleotides, the CDR3 is TGCGCCAGCAGCTTGGCCGGGACAGGGTCCTACGAGCAGTCCTTC.

This clonotype came up many times. The chain joins TRBV7-9 to TRBJ2-3; D unresolved. CDR1 and CDR2 (germline): SEHNR, FQNEAQ (reference sequence). CDR3 length: 15 residues. Trimming cost V 0 bases and J 3 bases, with 10 bases left between them. Here the CDR3 DNA reads TGTGCCAGCAGCTTAGCGTTGGTCAGGACAGATACGCAGTATTTT. This sequence encodes CASSLALVRTDTQYF.

This clonotype was observed many times. The chain uses TRBV11-2 and TRBJ1-1; no firm D call. Germline loops: CDR1 SGHAT, CDR2 FQNNGV. V gave up 3 bases and J gave up 3 bases, with 11 bases separating them. This CDR3 spans 14 amino acids. The CDR3 nucleotides read TGTGCCAGCAGCTTGGACGGCGGGTACACTGAAGCTTTCTTT. It is translated as CASSLDGGYTEAFF.

This clonotype came up many times. This rearrangement joins TRBV5-1 to TRBJ2-1; the match to TRBD2 covers 7 bases. With 1 base clipped from V and 4 bases from J, the junction kept 5 bases outside the gene matches. Germline values: CDR1 SGHRS, CDR2 YFSETQ. The CDR3 totals 15 residues. This chain's CDR3 is CASSLRGEGYNEQFF. DNA for the CDR3: TGCGCCAGCAGCTTGCGGGGGGAGGGTTACAATGAGCAGTTCTTC.

This clonotype was seen ten or more times. This chain connects TRBV7-2 to TRBJ2-2, with TRBD2 as a possible D gene (5 bases). Germline V gene data show CDR1 as SGHTA and CDR2 as FQGNSA. The CDR3 is 14 amino acids. Trimming took 3 bases from V and 5 from J, leaving 10 bases between them. Written as DNA, the CDR3 is TGTGCCAGCAGCTTGATGGGGAGTACCGGGGAGCTGTTTTTT. It is translated as CASSLMGSTGELFF.

This clonotype showed up many times. The V call is TRBV25-1, the J call TRBJ1-1; 11 bases line up with TRBD1. After removal of 4 bases from V and 9 bases from J, the junction contained 4 bases not matched to a gene. The CDR3 runs to 13 residues. Germline CDR1 reads MGHDK; CDR2 reads SYGVNS. The DNA of the CDR3 is TGTGCCAGCAGTGGGGACAGGGGGTTTAAAGCTTTCTTT. Amino acids: CASSGDRGFKAFF.

This clonotype was detected a few times. The chain couples TRBV20-1 to TRBJ1-2; perhaps TRBD1 as D (5 bases). Germline CDR1 reads DFQATT; CDR2 reads SNEGSKA (reference sequence). The ends were cut back, 6 bases at V and 6 bases at J, with 17 bases in the middle. This CDR3 region has 13 residues. Here the CDR3 DNA reads TGCAGTGCCCAGGAGGAGGGACGGCATGGCTACACCTTC. Translating it yields CSAQEEGRHGYTF.

This clonotype has at least ten counts. This rearrangement joins TRBV10-3 to TRBJ1-2; 8 nucleotides match TRBD1. The CDR3 sequence is 16 residues long. V lost 7 bases to trimming and J lost 4 bases; unmatched junction nucleotides: 14. Germline CDR1 ENHRY, CDR2 SYGVKD. The CDR3 here is CAIKLLDRGGSYGYTF. The CDR3 region has the DNA TGTGCCATCAAGTTACTAGACAGGGGCGGGAGCTATGGCTACACCTTC.

In its sample, this clonotype was seen many times. V and J are TRBV6-2 or TRBV6-3 and TRBJ2-5; a possible D gene is TRBD2 (5 bases). Germline V gives CDR1 MNHEY, CDR2 SVGEGT. The V end lost 0 bases, the J end lost 3 bases, and 14 bases lay between the germline ends. The CDR3 runs 16 residues. This chain's CDR3 is CASSYSTRGREETQYF. DNA of the CDR3: TGTGCCAGCAGTTACTCCACAAGAGGGAGAGAAGAGACCCAGTACTTC.

This clonotype has ten or more counts. The rearrangement joins TRBV5-1 to TRBJ1-5; unclear D gene. This CDR3 region has 15 residues. Trimming took 6 bases from V and 0 from J, leaving 13 bases between them. CDR1 SGHRS and CDR2 YFSETQ come from the germline V gene. In nucleotides, the CDR3 is TGCGCCAGCAAGCCCCGCGGGGATAGCAATCAGCCCCAGCATTTT. Translated: CASKPRGDSNQPQHF.

In this sample, this clonotype turned up many times. The chain has TRBV5-1 and TRBJ1-1; TRBD1 is a possible D gene (5 bases). The CDR3 runs 11 residues. V lost 6 bases, J lost 6 bases, and 9 bases lay in between. Germline CDR1 SGHRS, CDR2 YFSETQ. Here the CDR3 DNA reads TGCGCCAGCATCGGGGGGTCTGAAGCTTTCTTT. Amino acids: CASIGGSEAFF.

In this sample, this clonotype turned up many times. This rearrangement joins TRBV9 to TRBJ2-2; tentative D call: TRBD1 (6 bases). V lost 4 bases and J lost 5, with 21 bases in between. Germline V gene lookup returns CDR1 SGDLS and CDR2 YYNGEE. The CDR3 spans 17 residues. CDR3 coding DNA: TGTGCCAGCAGCCTTCCAAGGGACGGGACAAAAACCGGGGAGCTGTTTTTT. Amino acid sequence: CASSLPRDGTKTGELFF.

The chain couples TRBV7-6 to TRBJ2-2; 8 bases fit TRBD2. The CDR3 has 15 residues. J gave up 5 bases and V 1 base, and 3 bases lay outside the gene matches. Germline values: CDR1 SGHVS, CDR2 FNYEAQ. CDR3 residues: CASSLGSGGTGELFF. As DNA, the CDR3 is TGTGCCAGCAGCTTAGGCTCGGGAGGGACCGGGGAGCTGTTTTTT.

This chain connects TRBV7-9 to TRBJ1-1; 7 nucleotides line up with TRBD1. CDR1 SEHNR and CDR2 FQNEAQ come from the germline V gene (reference sequence). V shed 3 bases, J shed 0 bases, and the junction held 4 bases outside the gene matches. The CDR3 runs to 15 residues. The CDR3 nucleotides are TGTGCCAGCAGCTTGGGACAGCTTATGAACACTGAAGCTTTCTTT. This encodes CASSLGQLMNTEAFF.

There are many counts of this clonotype. The chain joins TRBV9 to TRBJ2-3, with 9 bases aligning to TRBD1. The CDR3 extends over 17 amino acids. J gave up 4 bases and V 4 bases, and 13 bases lay outside the gene matches. Germline-derived CDR1 and CDR2 are SGDLS and YYNGEE. CDR3 loop: CASSSDEKGTGPDTQYF. DNA for the CDR3: TGTGCCAGCAGCTCCGACGAGAAGGGGACAGGGCCAGATACGCAGTATTTT.

About this clonotype itself: One base away lies a much larger clone, so this may be a sequencing read error. The V call is TRBV27, the J call TRBJ1-1, with D unclear. Germline CDR1 and CDR2: MNHEY and SMNVEV (reference sequence). This CDR3 contains 15 residues. The CDR3 DNA reads TGTGCCAGCAGTCTATCACCTGAGGTTGGCACTGAATCTTTCTTT. Translated, it gives CASSLSPEVGTESFF.